This entry is about one T cell receptor beta chain. Its antigen is not yet known. The sample holds no much larger clone one base away, and base qualities are not on file. The immunoSEQ Assay, a bias-controlled multiplex PCR, was used to amplify TCRbeta CDR3 regions from genomic DNA. Regarding the original processing steps: The number of nucleated cells in each sample was estimated by amplification of reference gene primers within the assay. To quantify the absolute abundance of each unique TCRbeta CDR3 rearrangement, sequence reads were collapsed and filtered. For each sample, productive Simpson clonality was calculated as the square root of Simpson's diversity index across productive rearrangements. TCRdb re-hosts the immuneACCESS table, in-frame sequences only. Its copies lack some clones; in the studies checked, an unresolved V gene accounts for under half of them, and the cause for the rest is not known. V and J calls and clone size come straight from that table; D and trimming were deduced from the DNA. The sample data list approximately 270,000 clones, and around nine tenths of these were observed just once. Roughly 0.8% of the sample belongs to the ten largest clones.

The sample originates from a study of blood T cell repertoires in COVID-19 (dated by TCRdb to 2020 to 2021). With respect to the entire study: Collaborator samples came from the United States, Italy and Spain and covered acute and convalescent phases of COVID-19. The prospective study material was composed of cDNA or gDNA derived from T cells, B-cell-depleted T cells, or PBMCs. The samples were drawn from the first 160 participants of the ongoing ImmuneRACE study and from 1,254 subjects provided by 6 global collaborators. Subjects who had been exposed to COVID-19, were actively infected with it, or had recovered from it provided the deeply sampled blood TCRbeta repertoires that made up the dataset. The repertoires were released in a freely available public database meant as a resource for research on the immune response to SARS-CoV-2. Sample metadata almost always included a de-identified subject ID, COVID-19 status, age in years and sex. HLA class I and class II types, where available, came from metadata supplied by the sample provider rather than from assay-based typing.

Collaborating institutions collected whole blood in K2EDTA tubes following their own protocols. For TCRbeta analysis, collaborators shipped samples in one of three forms: frozen whole blood, isolated PBMCs, or DNA extracted from either of those sample types. Overall study results and their limits: Clinical and demographic metadata were provided uncurated, with the amount varying by source and participant.

The germline V gene specifies SNHLY as CDR1 and FYNNEI as CDR2. The CDR3 goes from the cysteine to the phenylalanine over 15 residues. The CDR3 DNA has 45 bases and is translated from base 1. V trim: 5 bases; J trim: 3 bases; unmatched bases: 5. The chain joins TRBV2 to TRBJ2-1, with 9 bases in between that match TRBD1. Material: peripheral blood. The sequence came from a man under 40 with acute or convalescent COVID-19. The CDR3 region reads CASSSETGGYNEQFF. DNA sequence: TGTGCCAGCAGTTCCGAGACAGGGGGCTACAATGAGCAGTTCTTC.